The clone carrying this T cell receptor (beta chain) was picked up many times. Trimming removed 2 bases from V and 2 bases from J, with 10 bases in between. Germline V gene sequence: CDR1 LNHDA, CDR2 SQIVND (reference sequence). The CDR3 is 15 amino acids. This entry comes from a study of human T cells and chemical hapten exposure. Study overall: Alopecia universalis, totalis or areata was present in patients who were mostly female.

Time point meaning: patch test 1, 2 weeks after DPC sensitization. This sample's treatment: therapeutic diphenylcyclopropenone sensitization with weekly scalp DPC. Venepuncture was done earlier than the placement of each patch test. TCRdb re-analysed the RACE reads in MiXCR, keeping a single row per CDR3 protein. The data contain 85,000 to 100,000 distinct CDR3 sequences, around 12% of them seen just once; the ten biggest clones take up approximately 2.1%. The chain carries TRBV19 and TRBJ2-1; TRBD1 is a possible D gene (5 bases). The input for sequencing was whole blood, taken in connection with sensitization to the hapten diphenylcyclopropenone (DPC). The sequence was collected from a woman aged 40-49 years with alopecia areata. Some clones in this sample may be carry-over from other donors' samples. The CDR3 DNA is TGTGCCAGTAGTATAAGTCAGGGTCCCTACAATGAGCAGTTCTTC. Its protein product is CASSISQGPYNEQFF.